One sample yielded the 3 T cell receptor beta chains listed below, sequenced in a study of T cells in Graves' hyperthyroidism and ophthalmopathy. Regions amplified from RNA transcripts were the TCR beta CDR3 regions. When the TCR CDR3 underwent first-round RT-PCR, the HTBI primer set was used. TCRdb re-called the multiplex PCR reads through MiXCR, storing one row per CDR3 protein. In the table there are 200,000 to 300,000 distinct CDR3 sequences, approximately 24% of which are singletons. The sample taken for sequencing was blood. These receptors came from a middle-aged woman with Graves' ophthalmopathy.

There are many counts of this clonotype. The V call is TRBV5-1, the J call TRBJ2-7; a weak D match, TRBD1 (6 bases). The CDR3 is 14 amino acids. Germline V gene data show CDR1 as SGHRS and CDR2 as YFSETQ. Between the trimmed V and J ends, which lost 0 bases and 1 base, there was a span of 8 bases. The CDR3 sequence is CASSLDRDSYEQYF. The CDR3 DNA reads TGCGCCAGCAGCTTGGACAGGGATTCCTACGAGCAGTACTTC.

For this clonotype: This sequence may be a read error, since a much larger clone differs from it by one base. V usage is TRBV30 and J usage is TRBJ1-1, with D hard to call. V shed 6 bases and J shed 4 bases, with 24 bases lying between them. CDR1 and CDR2 from the germline V gene are GTSNPN and SVGIG (reference sequence). The CDR3 totals 16 residues. CDR3 coding DNA: TGTGCCTGCAGCTTAGTTGTAGGGCCCGGTGGCACTGAAGCTTTCTTT. It specifies CACSLVVGPGGTEAFF.

There are many counts of this clonotype. The rearrangement joins TRBV6-1 to TRBJ1-1; D may be TRBD1 (5 bases). Germline loops: CDR1 MNHNS, CDR2 SASEGT. The V end lost 1 base, the J end lost 0 bases, and 15 bases lay between the germline ends. The CDR3 contains 17 residues. CDR3 sequence (DNA): TGTGCCAGCAGTGAAGATTTTGGGGCGGGACTGAACACTGAAGCTTTCTTT. Its translation: CASSEDFGAGLNTEAFF.